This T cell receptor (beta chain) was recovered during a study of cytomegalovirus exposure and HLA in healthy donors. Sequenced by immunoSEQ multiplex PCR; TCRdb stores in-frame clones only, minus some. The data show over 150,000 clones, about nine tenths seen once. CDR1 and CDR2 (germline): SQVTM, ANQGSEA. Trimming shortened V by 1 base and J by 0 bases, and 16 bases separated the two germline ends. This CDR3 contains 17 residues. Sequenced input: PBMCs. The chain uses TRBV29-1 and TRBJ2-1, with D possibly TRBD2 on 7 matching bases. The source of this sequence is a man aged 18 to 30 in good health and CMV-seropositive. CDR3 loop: CSVEAGRGADSYNEQFF. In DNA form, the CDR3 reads TGCAGCGTTGAAGCGGGTCGGGGGGCTGACTCCTACAATGAGCAGTTCTTC.